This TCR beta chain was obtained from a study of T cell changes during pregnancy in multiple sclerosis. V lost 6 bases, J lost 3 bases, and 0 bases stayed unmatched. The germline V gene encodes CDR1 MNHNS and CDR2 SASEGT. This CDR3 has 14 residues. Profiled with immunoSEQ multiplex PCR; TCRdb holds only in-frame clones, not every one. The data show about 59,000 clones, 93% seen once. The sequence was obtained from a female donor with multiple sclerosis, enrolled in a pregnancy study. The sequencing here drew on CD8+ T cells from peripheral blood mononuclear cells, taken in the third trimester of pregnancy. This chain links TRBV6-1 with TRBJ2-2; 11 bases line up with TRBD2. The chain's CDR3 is CASRLAGDTGELFF. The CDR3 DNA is TGTGCCAGCAGACTAGCGGGAGACACCGGGGAGCTGTTTTTT.